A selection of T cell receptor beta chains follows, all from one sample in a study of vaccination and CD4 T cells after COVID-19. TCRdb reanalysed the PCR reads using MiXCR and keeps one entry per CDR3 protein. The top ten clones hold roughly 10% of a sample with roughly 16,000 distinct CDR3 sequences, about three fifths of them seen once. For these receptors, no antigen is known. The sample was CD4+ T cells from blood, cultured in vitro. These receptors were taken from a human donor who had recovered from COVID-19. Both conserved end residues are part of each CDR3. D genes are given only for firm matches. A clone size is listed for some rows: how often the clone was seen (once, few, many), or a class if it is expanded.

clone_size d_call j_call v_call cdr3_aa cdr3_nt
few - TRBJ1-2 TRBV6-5 CASSYGGGGYTF TGTGCCAGCAGTTATGGGGGTGGGGGCTACACCTTC
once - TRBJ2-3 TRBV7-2 CASSLSQGGDTQYF TGTGCCAGCAGCTTAAGCCAGGGAGGAGATACGCAGTATTTT
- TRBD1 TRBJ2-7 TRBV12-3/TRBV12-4 CASGYFGDRGPEQYF TGTGCCAGCGGATACTTTGGGGACAGGGGGCCCGAGCAGTACTTC
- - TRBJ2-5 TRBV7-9 CASSLLTGRLTQETQYF TGTGCCAGCAGCCTCCTCACGGGGCGCTTGACCCAAGAGACCCAGTACTTC
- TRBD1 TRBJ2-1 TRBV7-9 CASSFRRTGGRNEQFF TGTGCCAGCAGCTTTAGGCGGACAGGGGGCCGGAATGAGCAGTTCTTC
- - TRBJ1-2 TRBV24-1 CATSGDLGYTF TGTGCCACCAGTGGAGACTTGGGCTACACCTTC
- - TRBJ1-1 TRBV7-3 CASSQTGNTEAFF TGTGCCAGCAGCCAAACAGGGAACACTGAAGCTTTCTTT
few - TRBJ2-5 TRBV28 CASRSTQETQYF TGTGCCAGCAGGTCGACGCAAGAGACCCAGTACTTC
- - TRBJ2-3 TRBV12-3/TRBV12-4 CASSSHASTDTQYF TGTGCCAGCTCGAGTCACGCTAGCACAGATACGCAGTATTTT
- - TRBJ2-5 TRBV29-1 CSVRRDLQETQYF TGCAGCGTGCGCCGGGATCTACAAGAGACCCAGTACTTC
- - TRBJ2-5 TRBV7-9 CASSSRTMKEETQYF TGTGCCAGCAGCTCAAGGACTATGAAAGAAGAGACCCAGTACTTC
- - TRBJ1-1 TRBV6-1 CASSEDGGEYTEAFF TGTGCCAGCAGTGAAGACGGGGGTGAGTACACTGAAGCTTTCTTT
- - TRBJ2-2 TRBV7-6 CASSPPGRTNTGELFF TGTGCCAGCAGCCCGCCGGGACGAACGAACACCGGGGAGCTGTTTTTT
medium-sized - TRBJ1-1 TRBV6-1 CASSQNEAGEVNTEAFF TGTGCCAGCAGTCAAAATGAGGCAGGGGAGGTGAACACTGAAGCTTTCTTT